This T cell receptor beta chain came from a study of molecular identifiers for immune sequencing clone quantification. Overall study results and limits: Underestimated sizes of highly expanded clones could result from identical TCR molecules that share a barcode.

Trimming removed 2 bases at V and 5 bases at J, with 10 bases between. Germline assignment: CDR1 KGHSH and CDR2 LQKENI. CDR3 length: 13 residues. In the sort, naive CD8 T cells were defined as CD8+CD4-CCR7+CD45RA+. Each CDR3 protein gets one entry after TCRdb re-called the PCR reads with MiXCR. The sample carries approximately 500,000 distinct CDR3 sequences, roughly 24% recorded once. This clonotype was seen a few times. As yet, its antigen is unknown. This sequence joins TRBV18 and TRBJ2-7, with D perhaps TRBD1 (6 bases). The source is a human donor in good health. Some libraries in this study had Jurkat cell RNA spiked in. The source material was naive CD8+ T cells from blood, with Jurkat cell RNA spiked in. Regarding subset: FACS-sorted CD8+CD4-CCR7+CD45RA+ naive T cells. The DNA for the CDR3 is TGTGCCAGCTCACCAACCCCAGGGGACGAGCAGTACTTC. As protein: CASSPTPGDEQYF.